This T cell receptor beta chain derives from a study of PD-1 blockade in classical Hodgkin lymphoma. The overall study: Patients received nivolumab 3 mg/kg intravenously every 2 weeks. Overall study results and limits: Complete responders entered with baseline diversity on par with newly diagnosed patients, the results showed.

Using immunoSEQ multiplex PCR, the repertoire was profiled, and TCRdb retains in-frame clones only, with some absent. The sample includes about 93,000 clones, approximately 80% seen only once; the top ten take around 15%. The length of the CDR3 is 15 residues. With 6 bases clipped from V and 4 bases from J, the junction kept 5 bases outside the gene matches. Looked up from germline, CDR1 is LNHDA and CDR2 is SQIVND (reference sequence). Autologous stem cell transplantation was followed by relapse in every patient, and brentuximab vedotin exposure varied. About this clone itself: Antigen unknown.

The TCR originated in a human donor with classical Hodgkin lymphoma. This material consisted of peripheral blood mononuclear cells (PBMCs), taken before the second cycle of nivolumab. The chain has TRBV19 and TRBJ2-2; 10 bases match TRBD2. The CDR3 DNA follows: TGTGCCAGTAGAACTAGCGGGGTCGTCACCGGGGAGCTGTTTTTT. Protein: CASRTSGVVTGELFF.